The 15 T cell receptor beta chains listed next were all sequenced from one sample in a study of monozygotic twins with inflammatory bowel disease. TCRdb re-called the 5' RACE reads; every CDR3 protein appears as one record, without DNA. The sample totals about 440,000 distinct CDR3 sequences; its top ten clones hold more than 2%. The sample was blood. The receptors were gathered from a human donor with ulcerative colitis or Crohn's disease, or a healthy co-twin of an affected twin (not recorded which).

The J gene is TRBJ2-1, the V gene TRBV7-2; TCRdb reports TRBD2, a call that lacks DNA to check it against. In germline, CDR1 is SGHTA, CDR2 FQGNSA. CDR3 size: 14 residues. The CDR3 protein is CASSPSAGYNEQFF.

This chain uses TRBV28 with TRBJ2-1; TCRdb proposes TRBD2, but this gene call is untestable without DNA. This CDR3 region has 14 residues. The germline CDR1 and CDR2 sequences are MDHEN and SYDVKM. CDR3 sequence reads: CASSFTSGRNEQFF. The full variable domain, rest sourced from reference TRBV28 and TRBJ2-1, is DVKVTQSSRYLVKRTGEKVFLECVQDMDHENMFWYRQDPGLGLRLIYFSYDVKMKEKGDIPEGYSVSREKKERFSLILESASTNQTSMYLCASSFTSGRNEQFFGPGTRLTVL.

The chain carries TRBV5-1 and TRBJ2-7; no DNA is available, so the TRBD1 call from TCRdb remains unchecked. The germline gives CDR1 SGHRS, CDR2 YFSETQ. The CDR3 length is 15 residues. The CDR3 loop is CASSLAWGNSYEQYF.

The J gene is TRBJ1-4, the V gene TRBV11-1; TCRdb returns TRBD1, unconfirmable since there is no DNA. Germline assignment: CDR1 SGHAT and CDR2 FQDESV (reference sequence). This CDR3 has 19 amino acids. The CDR3 loop reads CASSLIRVQGGSLIEKLFF.

The V gene is TRBV7-9, the J gene TRBJ1-2; TCRdb gives TRBD1 as the D gene, but with no DNA this cannot be confirmed. The CDR3 is made up of 13 amino acids. Germline-derived CDR1 and CDR2 are SEHNR and FQNEAQ (reference sequence). The CDR3 spells CASSLGGDYGYTF.

This chain links TRBV12-3 or TRBV12-4 with TRBJ2-7; the D call of TRBD1 rests on TCRdb alone, since no DNA is present to check it. The CDR3 is 15 residues long. Here the CDR3 reads CASSLGQGAAMVQYF.

The CDR3 here is CSAWSRQGHYEQYF. The J gene is TRBJ2-7, the V gene TRBV20-1. The CDR3 has 14 residues. CDR1 and CDR2 from the germline V gene are DFQATT and SNEGSKA (reference sequence).

The chain carries TRBV7-2 and TRBJ1-1; the D gene TCRdb calls, TRBD1, cannot be checked with no DNA. This CDR3 is 15 amino acids long. Germline lookup yields CDR1 SGHTA and CDR2 FQGNSA. The CDR3 reads CASSYPQGLGTEAFF.

The chain employs TRBV10-3 and TRBJ1-3. The CDR3 runs to 16 residues. Per the germline V gene, CDR1 is ENHRY and CDR2 is SYGVKD. The CDR3 sequence is CAISVSGPRTGNTIYF.

This chain's CDR3 is CASSTDYSNQPQHF. The chain carries TRBV5-5 and TRBJ1-5. This CDR3 is built from 14 residues. In germline, CDR1 is SGHKS, CDR2 YYEKEE (reference sequence).

The V call is TRBV6-5, the J call TRBJ2-7; with no DNA, the TCRdb D assignment of TRBD2 cannot be verified. The CDR3 loop spans 15 amino acids. Germline CDR1 reads MNHEY; CDR2 reads SVGAGI. CDR3 loop: CASSYESSGSYEQYF.

The V and J genes are TRBV28 and TRBJ2-5; as DNA is missing, the TRBD2 call by TCRdb cannot be tested. Germline V gene sequence: CDR1 MDHEN, CDR2 SYDVKM. This CDR3 is 14 amino acids long. The CDR3 sequence is CASSPPGLQETQYF.

The V and J genes are TRBV10-3 and TRBJ1-4; TCRdb proposes TRBD1, but this gene call is untestable without DNA. The CDR3 has 13 amino acids. The V gene's germline CDR1 is ENHRY and CDR2 SYGVKD. This CDR3 is CATPGATNEKLFF.

This sequence joins TRBV3-1 and TRBJ2-3. Germline V lookup: CDR1 LGHDT, CDR2 YNNKEL (reference sequence). The CDR3 extends over 15 amino acids. CDR3 sequence: CASSQRDGNTDTQYF.

The chain carries TRBV7-7 and TRBJ2-2; checking the TCRdb D call of TRBD2 is not possible without DNA. The CDR3 has 17 amino acids. The germline V gene encodes CDR1 SSHAT and CDR2 FNYEAQ (reference sequence). The CDR3 spells CASSPRSSGLNTGELFF.